This TCR beta chain was captured in a study of blood T cell repertoires in COVID-19. Looked up from germline, CDR1 is SGHDN and CDR2 is FVKESK. The V end lost 1 base, the J end lost 5 bases, and 9 bases lay between the germline ends. The CDR3 is made up of 14 amino acids. Sequencing used immunoSEQ multiplex PCR; TCRdb keeps in-frame clones, though not all of them. This sample has about 260,000 clones, with approximately 79% found just once. The source material was PBMCs or T cells enriched from blood (not recorded which). The TCR originated in a man aged 30 to 45 with acute COVID-19. The gene calls are TRBV14 and TRBJ2-1, with no clear D. In DNA form, the CDR3 reads TGTGCCAGCAGCCAAGTTAACAGAAACAATGAGCAGTTCTTC. Its translation is CASSQVNRNNEQFF.